A selection of T cell receptor beta chains follows, all from one sample in a study of blood T cells in healthy people across ages. Each CDR3 protein is one row after TCRdb ran MiXCR on the 5' RACE reads. The table shows approximately 800,000 distinct CDR3 sequences, with more than 25% occurring only once. These data were also reused for a study on T cells of mothers and their children.

Sequenced: blood. The receptors derive from a boy between 10 and 17 years old in good health. CDR3s include the opening cysteine and the closing phenylalanine or tryptophan.

V gene: TRBV19; CDR3 length: 13; J gene: TRBJ1-4; CDR3 protein: CASSRGGNEKLFF
V gene: TRBV12-3/TRBV12-4; CDR3 length: 16; J gene: TRBJ2-2; CDR3 protein: CASSPTSGGAIRELFF
V gene: TRBV12-3/TRBV12-4; CDR3 length: 11; J gene: TRBJ2-7; CDR3 protein: CASSLVEEQYF
V gene: TRBV7-6; CDR3 length: 15; J gene: TRBJ2-7; CDR3 protein: CASSLEFQGTGEQYF
V gene: TRBV20-1; CDR3 length: 12; J gene: TRBJ2-7; CDR3 protein: CSAGQGSYEQYF
V gene: TRBV5-1; CDR3 length: 15; J gene: .; CDR3 protein: CASSLLTHFRNEQFF
V gene: TRBV9; CDR3 length: 16; J gene: TRBJ2-1; CDR3 protein: CASSAGSGATYNEQFF
V gene: TRBV28; CDR3 length: 14; J gene: TRBJ2-5; CDR3 protein: CASSPWGTQETQYF
V gene: TRBV7-9; CDR3 length: 13; J gene: TRBJ1-2; CDR3 protein: CASSRLGYYGYAF
V gene: TRBV10-3; CDR3 length: 15; J gene: .; CDR3 protein: CAIRDGTASYNEQFF
V gene: TRBV5-6; CDR3 length: 14; J gene: TRBJ1-1; CDR3 protein: CASSLWTGNTEAFF
V gene: TRBV20-1; CDR3 length: 16; J gene: TRBJ2-1; CDR3 protein: CSARATTGTSLHEQFF
V gene: TRBV2; CDR3 length: 15; J gene: TRBJ2-5; CDR3 protein: CASRLGGSRSETQYF
V gene: TRBV6-6; CDR3 length: 14; J gene: TRBJ1-2; CDR3 protein: CASIYDGLGYGYTF
V gene: TRBV4-2; CDR3 length: 15; J gene: TRBJ1-1; CDR3 protein: CASSQGGRADAEAFF
V gene: TRBV28; CDR3 length: 16; J gene: TRBJ1-4; CDR3 protein: CASSSGRRKGNEKLFF
V gene: TRBV6-5; CDR3 length: 16; J gene: TRBJ2-5; CDR3 protein: CASSYSRDRGKETQYF
V gene: TRBV4-1; CDR3 length: 12; J gene: TRBJ1-4; CDR3 protein: CASSPGGARLFF
V gene: TRBV27; CDR3 length: 17; J gene: TRBJ2-2; CDR3 protein: CASTLWVGQGVTGELFF
V gene: TRBV12-3/TRBV12-4; CDR3 length: 13; J gene: TRBJ1-2; CDR3 protein: CASSTRGGSGYTF
V gene: TRBV7-9; CDR3 length: 16; J gene: TRBJ2-7; CDR3 protein: CASSSFDRVLSYEQYF
V gene: TRBV20-1; CDR3 length: 13; J gene: TRBJ2-3; CDR3 protein: CSALGLETDTQYF
V gene: TRBV7-6; CDR3 length: 18; J gene: TRBJ2-3; CDR3 protein: CASSPTSGGPRSTDTQYF
V gene: TRBV12-3/TRBV12-4; CDR3 length: 13; J gene: TRBJ2-1; CDR3 protein: CASSSRRGNEQFF
V gene: TRBV7-2; CDR3 length: 15; J gene: TRBJ2-5; CDR3 protein: CASSFQGTGQETQYF
V gene: TRBV27; CDR3 length: 13; J gene: TRBJ2-7; CDR3 protein: CASSKNSAYEQYF
V gene: TRBV7-9; CDR3 length: 12; J gene: TRBJ2-7; CDR3 protein: CASSLTVGEQYF
V gene: TRBV20-1; CDR3 length: 13; J gene: TRBJ2-7; CDR3 protein: CSARDSHGDEQYF
V gene: TRBV9; CDR3 length: 13; J gene: TRBJ2-7; CDR3 protein: CASSGPGGHEQYF
V gene: TRBV3-1; CDR3 length: 15; J gene: TRBJ1-5; CDR3 protein: CASSQAWGSNQPQHF
V gene: TRBV12-3/TRBV12-4; CDR3 length: 14; J gene: TRBJ1-2; CDR3 protein: CASRQGTGNYGYTF
V gene: TRBV9; CDR3 length: 15; J gene: TRBJ1-4; CDR3 protein: CASSVRGRENEKLLF
V gene: TRBV4-1; CDR3 length: 18; J gene: TRBJ2-5; CDR3 protein: CASSHTNTPGQGEETQYF